The source of this T cell receptor beta chain is a study of patients and donors after allogeneic stem cell transplantation. The CDR3 covers 14 residues. The germline V gene encodes CDR1 DFQATT and CDR2 SNEGSKA (reference sequence). V was pared by 7 bases and J by 0 bases, with 16 bases between. TCRdb re-analysed the RT-PCR reads in MiXCR, keeping a single row per CDR3 protein. The sample lists 150,000 to 200,000 distinct CDR3 sequences, about 29% occurring once. The source is a human donor who was either an allogeneic HSCT recipient or a stem cell or donor lymphocyte infusion donor (not recorded which). It is not recorded whose cells these are; they may come from a transplant donor. The sequenced material came from blood, either unsorted or a sorted T cell fraction (not recorded which). J is TRBJ2-7 and V is TRBV20-1, with D possibly TRBD1 on 5 matching bases. CDR3 DNA sequence: TGCAGTGTCCCTCCCTGGGGCTTCTCCTACGAGCAGTACTTC. It codes for CSVPPWGFSYEQYF.